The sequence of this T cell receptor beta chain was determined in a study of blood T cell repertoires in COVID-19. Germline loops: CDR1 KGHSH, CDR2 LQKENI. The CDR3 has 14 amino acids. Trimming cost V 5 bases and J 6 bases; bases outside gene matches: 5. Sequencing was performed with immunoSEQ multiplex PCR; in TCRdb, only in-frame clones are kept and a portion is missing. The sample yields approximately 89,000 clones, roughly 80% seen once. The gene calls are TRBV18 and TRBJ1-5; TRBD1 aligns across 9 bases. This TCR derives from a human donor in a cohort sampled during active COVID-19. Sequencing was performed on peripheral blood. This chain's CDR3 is CASSGGTGTQPQHF. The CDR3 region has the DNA TGTGCCAGCTCAGGAGGGACAGGGACTCAGCCCCAGCATTTT.